The clone carrying this T cell receptor beta chain was detected a few times. Its specificity is unknown. One entry per CDR3 protein, called by TCRdb with MiXCR from the 5' RACE reads. The table has fewer than 600,000 distinct CDR3 sequences, less than 25% seen once. The data are from a study of T-cell memory formation after mild COVID-19. Findings of the study overall: A subset of responding clones appeared in pre-infection memory, suggesting cross-reactive memory joined. From day 15 to 85, contracting clones were balanced between CD4 and CD8, whereas later expanders leaned toward CD4+.

This clonotype was sampled from an adult woman who had mild COVID-19 (a few samples of this study predate the infection). Cell type and time point are not known. The sample taken for sequencing was PBMCs or a T cell subset sorted from them (not recorded which).

The CDR3 coding sequence is TGTGCCAGCAGCGTAGGGGGTTACGCCAAAAACATTCAGTACTTC. Translated: CASSVGGYAKNIQYF. The chain carries TRBV9 and TRBJ2-4; D is undetermined. Looked up from germline, CDR1 is SGDLS and CDR2 is YYNGEE. The CDR3 covers 15 residues. V was pared by 0 bases and J by 1 base, with 8 bases between.